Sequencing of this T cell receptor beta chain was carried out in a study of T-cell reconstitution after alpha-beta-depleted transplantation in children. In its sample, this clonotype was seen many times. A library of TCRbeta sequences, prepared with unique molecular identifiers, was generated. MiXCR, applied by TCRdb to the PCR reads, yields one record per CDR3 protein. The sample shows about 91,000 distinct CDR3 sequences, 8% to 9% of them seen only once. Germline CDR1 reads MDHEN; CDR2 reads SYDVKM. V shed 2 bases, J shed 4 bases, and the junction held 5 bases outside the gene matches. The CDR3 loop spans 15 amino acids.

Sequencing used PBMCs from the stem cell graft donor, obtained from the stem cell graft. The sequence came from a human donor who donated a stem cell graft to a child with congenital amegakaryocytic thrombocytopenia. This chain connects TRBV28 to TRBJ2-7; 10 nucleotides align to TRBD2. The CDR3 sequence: CASSLVLAGIYEQYF. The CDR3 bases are TGTGCCAGCAGTTTAGTACTAGCGGGGATTTACGAGCAGTACTTC.